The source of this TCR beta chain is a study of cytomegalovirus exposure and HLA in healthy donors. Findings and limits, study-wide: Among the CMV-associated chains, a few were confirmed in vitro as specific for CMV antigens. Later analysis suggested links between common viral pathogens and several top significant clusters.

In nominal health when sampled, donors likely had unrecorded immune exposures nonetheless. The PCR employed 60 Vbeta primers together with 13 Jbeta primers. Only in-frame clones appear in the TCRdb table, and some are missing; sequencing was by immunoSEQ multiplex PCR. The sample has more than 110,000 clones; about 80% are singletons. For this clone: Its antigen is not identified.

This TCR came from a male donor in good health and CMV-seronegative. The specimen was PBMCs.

CDR3 bases: TGTGCCAGCAGTTGGCGCGGGGGACCGAACACCGGGGAGCTGTTTTTT. This sequence encodes CASSWRGGPNTGELFF. The chain links TRBV7-9 to TRBJ2-2; 7 nucleotides line up with TRBD2. The length of the CDR3 is 16 residues. The germline V gene encodes CDR1 SEHNR and CDR2 FQNEAQ (reference sequence). V dropped 6 bases and J dropped 0; count of bases not matched to a gene: 7.